A selection of T cell receptor beta chains follows, all from one sample in a study of identical twins. TCRdb independently ran MiXCR on the 5' RACE reads; one entry per CDR3 protein. The sample consists of 140,000 to 150,000 distinct CDR3 sequences, under 4.5% of them appearing once. Sequencing was done on a sample of memory T cells sorted from blood. All receptors come from a man aged 18 to 30 in good health. The CDR3 runs from the conserved cysteine through the conserved F or W. Each record gives: V gene, J gene, D gene, clone size, CDR3 protein, CDR3 DNA. The D gene is left open where the match is weak. Clone size appears in some rows only: once, few, many, or a class for an expanded clone.

v_call: TRBV28
j_call: TRBJ1-1
d_call: TRBD1
clone_size: many
cdr3_aa: CASSQMLSGTADEAFF
cdr3_nt: TGTGCCAGCAGCCAAATGCTATCCGGGACAGCTGATGAAGCTTTCTTT

v_call: TRBV5-5
j_call: TRBJ2-3
d_call: .
clone_size: few
cdr3_aa: CASSFDSRRGTDTQYF
cdr3_nt: TGTGCCAGCAGCTTCGATTCGCGTCGGGGCACAGATACGCAGTATTTT

v_call: TRBV9
j_call: TRBJ2-3
d_call: .
clone_size: many
cdr3_aa: CASSATPLDTDTQYF
cdr3_nt: TGTGCCAGCAGCGCGACACCCTTGGACACAGATACGCAGTATTTT

v_call: TRBV6-5
j_call: TRBJ2-3
d_call: .
clone_size: many
cdr3_aa: CASSYSEFTDTQYF
cdr3_nt: TGTGCCAGCAGTTATTCAGAATTCACAGATACGCAGTATTTT

v_call: TRBV7-2
j_call: TRBJ2-5
d_call: .
clone_size: many
cdr3_aa: CASRTDGTSPQETQYF
cdr3_nt: TGTGCCAGCAGAACAGACGGGACATCTCCACAAGAGACCCAGTACTTC

v_call: TRBV28
j_call: TRBJ2-1
d_call: TRBD2
clone_size: many
cdr3_aa: CASHSGGLNNEQFF
cdr3_nt: TGTGCCAGCCATAGCGGGGGACTTAACAATGAGCAGTTCTTC

v_call: TRBV6-5
j_call: TRBJ2-3
d_call: TRBD1
clone_size: many
cdr3_aa: CASRQGADTQYF
cdr3_nt: TGTGCCAGCAGGCAGGGGGCAGATACGCAGTATTTT

v_call: TRBV7-2
j_call: TRBJ2-3
d_call: .
clone_size: many
cdr3_aa: CASSTSYRSTDTQYF
cdr3_nt: TGTGCCAGCAGCACTAGCTACCGGAGCACAGATACGCAGTATTTT

v_call: TRBV19
j_call: TRBJ2-7
d_call: .
clone_size: few
cdr3_aa: CASSMLAPGSEQYF
cdr3_nt: TGTGCCAGTAGTATGTTGGCTCCGGGGAGCGAGCAGTACTTC

v_call: TRBV18
j_call: TRBJ1-1
d_call: TRBD1
clone_size: many
cdr3_aa: CASSPGQGVDKAFF
cdr3_nt: TGTGCCAGCTCACCGGGACAGGGGGTGGACAAAGCTTTCTTT

v_call: TRBV30
j_call: TRBJ1-5
d_call: .
clone_size: many
cdr3_aa: CAWSAPGPNQPQHF
cdr3_nt: TGTGCCTGGAGCGCCCCGGGACCGAATCAGCCCCAGCATTTT

v_call: TRBV5-1
j_call: TRBJ2-3
d_call: .
clone_size: few
cdr3_aa: CASSSLLTDTQYF
cdr3_nt: TGCGCCAGCAGCTCTCTTCTCACAGATACGCAGTATTTT

v_call: TRBV4-1
j_call: TRBJ1-4
d_call: .
clone_size: many
cdr3_aa: CASSHGYTEKLFF
cdr3_nt: TGCGCCAGCAGCCATGGGTATACCGAAAAACTGTTTTTT

v_call: TRBV3-1
j_call: TRBJ2-3
d_call: .
clone_size: many
cdr3_aa: CASSPGLQARNTQYF
cdr3_nt: TGTGCCAGCAGCCCTGGACTTCAGGCTCGGAATACGCAGTATTTT

v_call: TRBV20-1
j_call: TRBJ2-3
d_call: TRBD2
clone_size: many
cdr3_aa: CSTRLAGRDTQYF
cdr3_nt: TGCAGTACTCGGCTAGCGGGAAGGGATACGCAGTATTTT

v_call: TRBV28
j_call: TRBJ2-7
d_call: .
clone_size: .
cdr3_aa: CASIEGSDSYEQYF
cdr3_nt: TGTGCCAGCATCGAGGGCTCTGACTCCTACGAGCAGTACTTC

v_call: TRBV29-1
j_call: TRBJ2-1
d_call: TRBD1
clone_size: many
cdr3_aa: CSVDEDRGVGEQFF
cdr3_nt: TGCAGCGTTGATGAGGACAGGGGAGTCGGTGAGCAGTTCTTC